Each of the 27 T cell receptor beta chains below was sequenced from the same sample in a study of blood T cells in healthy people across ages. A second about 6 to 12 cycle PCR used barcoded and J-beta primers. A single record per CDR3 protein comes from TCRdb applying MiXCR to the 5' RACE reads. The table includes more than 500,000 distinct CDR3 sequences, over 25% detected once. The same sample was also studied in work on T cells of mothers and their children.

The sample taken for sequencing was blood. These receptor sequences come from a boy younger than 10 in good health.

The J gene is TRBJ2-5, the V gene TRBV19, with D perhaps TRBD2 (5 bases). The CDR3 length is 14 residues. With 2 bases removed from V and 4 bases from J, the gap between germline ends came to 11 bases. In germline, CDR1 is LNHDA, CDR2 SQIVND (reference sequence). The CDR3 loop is CASSISGIGETQYF. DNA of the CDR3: TGTGCCAGTAGTATATCGGGGATCGGAGAGACCCAGTACTTC. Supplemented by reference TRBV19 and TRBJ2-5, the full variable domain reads DGGITQSPKYLFRKEGQNVTLSCEQNLNHDAMYWYRQDPGQGLRLIYYSQIVNDFQKGDIAEGYSVSREKKESFPLTVTSAQKNPTAFYLCASSISGIGETQYFGPGTRLLVL.

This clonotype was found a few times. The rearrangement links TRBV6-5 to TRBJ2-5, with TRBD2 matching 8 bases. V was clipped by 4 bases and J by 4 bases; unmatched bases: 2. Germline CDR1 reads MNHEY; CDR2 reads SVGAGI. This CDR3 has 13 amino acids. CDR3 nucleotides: TGTGCCAGCAGTTTTCGGGAGGGAGAGACCCAGTACTTC. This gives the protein CASSFREGETQYF.

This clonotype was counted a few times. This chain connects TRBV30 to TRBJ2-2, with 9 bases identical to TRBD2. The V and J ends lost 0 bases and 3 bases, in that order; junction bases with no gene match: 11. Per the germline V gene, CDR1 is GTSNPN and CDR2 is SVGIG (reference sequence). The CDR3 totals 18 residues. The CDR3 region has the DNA TGTGCCTGGAGTGTATCTTGGCGGGAGGGCCGAGACACCGGGGAGCTGTTTTTT. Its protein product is CAWSVSWREGRDTGELFF.

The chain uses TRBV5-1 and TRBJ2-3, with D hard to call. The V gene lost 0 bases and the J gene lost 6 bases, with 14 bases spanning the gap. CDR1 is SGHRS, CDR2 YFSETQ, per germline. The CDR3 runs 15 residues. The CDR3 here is CASSLGIRVRDTQYF. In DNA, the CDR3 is TGCGCCAGCAGCTTGGGGATCCGGGTTAGGGATACGCAGTATTTT.

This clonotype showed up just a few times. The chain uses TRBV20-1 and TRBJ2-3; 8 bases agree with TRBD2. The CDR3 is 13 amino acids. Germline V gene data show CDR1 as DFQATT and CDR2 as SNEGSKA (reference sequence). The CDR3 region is CGLSGGSTDTQYF. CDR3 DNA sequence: TGCGGATTAAGCGGGGGATCGACAGATACGCAGTATTTT.

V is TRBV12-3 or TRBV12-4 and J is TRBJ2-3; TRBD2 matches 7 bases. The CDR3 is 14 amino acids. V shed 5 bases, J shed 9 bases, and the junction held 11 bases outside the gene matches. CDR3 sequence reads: CASSLGLEGATQYF. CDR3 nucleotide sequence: TGTGCCAGCAGTCTCGGACTAGAGGGCGCGACGCAGTATTTT.

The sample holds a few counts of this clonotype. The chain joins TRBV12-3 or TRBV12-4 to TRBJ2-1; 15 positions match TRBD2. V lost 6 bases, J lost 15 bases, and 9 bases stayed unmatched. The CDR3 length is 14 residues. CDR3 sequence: CASSPTWTSGGGFF. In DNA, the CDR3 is TGTGCCAGCAGCCCGACGTGGACTAGCGGGGGGGGGTTCTTC.

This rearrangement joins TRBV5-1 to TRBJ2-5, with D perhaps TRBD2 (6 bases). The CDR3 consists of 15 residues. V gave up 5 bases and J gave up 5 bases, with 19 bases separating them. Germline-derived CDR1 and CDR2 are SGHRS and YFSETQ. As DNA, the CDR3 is TGCGCCAGCAGTGTTGGGGGTAGCGGCGGCGAGACCCAGTACTTC. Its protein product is CASSVGGSGGETQYF.

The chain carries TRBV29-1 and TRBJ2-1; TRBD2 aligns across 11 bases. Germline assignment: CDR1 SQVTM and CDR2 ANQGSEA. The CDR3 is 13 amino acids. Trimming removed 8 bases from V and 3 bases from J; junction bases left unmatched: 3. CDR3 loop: CSLTSGIYNEQFF. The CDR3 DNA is TGCAGCTTGACTAGCGGGATCTACAATGAGCAGTTCTTC.

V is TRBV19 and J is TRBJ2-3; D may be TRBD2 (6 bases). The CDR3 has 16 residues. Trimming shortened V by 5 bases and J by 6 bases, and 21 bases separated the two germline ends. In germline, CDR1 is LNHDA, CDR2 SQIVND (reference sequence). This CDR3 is CASSFRLERVSDTQYF. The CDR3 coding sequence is TGTGCCAGTAGTTTCAGACTAGAGCGCGTTTCGGATACGCAGTATTTT.

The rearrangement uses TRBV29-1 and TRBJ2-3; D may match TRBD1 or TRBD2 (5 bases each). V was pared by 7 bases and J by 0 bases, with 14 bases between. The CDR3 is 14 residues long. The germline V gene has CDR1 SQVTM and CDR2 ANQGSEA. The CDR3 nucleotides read TGCAGCGCCGACGTAGAGGGGAGCACAGATACGCAGTATTTT. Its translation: CSADVEGSTDTQYF.

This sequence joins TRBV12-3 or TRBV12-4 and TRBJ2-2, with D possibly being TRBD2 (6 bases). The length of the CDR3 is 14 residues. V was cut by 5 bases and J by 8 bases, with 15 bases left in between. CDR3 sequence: CASSKGTPRGELFF. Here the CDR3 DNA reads TGTGCCAGCAGTAAAGGGACTCCAAGGGGGGAGCTGTTTTTT.

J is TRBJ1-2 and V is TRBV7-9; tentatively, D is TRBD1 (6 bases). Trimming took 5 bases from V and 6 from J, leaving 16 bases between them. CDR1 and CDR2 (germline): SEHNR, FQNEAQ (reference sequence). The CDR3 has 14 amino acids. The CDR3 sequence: CASSPTITGHGYTF. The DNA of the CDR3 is TGTGCCAGCAGCCCCACCATTACAGGGCATGGCTACACCTTC.

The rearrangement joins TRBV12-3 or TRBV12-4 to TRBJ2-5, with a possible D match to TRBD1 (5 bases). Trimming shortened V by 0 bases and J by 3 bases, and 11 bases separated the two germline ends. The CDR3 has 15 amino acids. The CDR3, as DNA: TGTGCCAGCAGTTTAGCGTTGACAGCCGAAGAGACCCAGTACTTC. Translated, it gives CASSLALTAEETQYF.

CDR3 sequence: CASSKTSTDGSGYTF. CDR3 DNA: TGTGCCAGCTCTAAGACCAGTACAGACGGTAGTGGCTACACCTTC. The V gene is TRBV18, the J gene TRBJ1-2; D not certain. Germline assignment: CDR1 KGHSH and CDR2 LQKENI. The CDR3 consists of 15 residues. The germline V and J ends were trimmed by 6 bases and 7 bases, with 21 bases remaining between them.

CDR3 nucleotide sequence: TGTGCCAGTAGTATGCGGGACGGGGGAACCTACGAGCAGTACTTC. Amino acid sequence: CASSMRDGGTYEQYF. The V and J genes are TRBV19 and TRBJ2-5, with D possibly TRBD2 on 6 matching bases. The DNA end lines up better with TRBJ2-7; the J call may be wrong. This CDR3 has 15 residues. Germline V gene data show CDR1 as LNHDA and CDR2 as SQIVND (reference sequence).

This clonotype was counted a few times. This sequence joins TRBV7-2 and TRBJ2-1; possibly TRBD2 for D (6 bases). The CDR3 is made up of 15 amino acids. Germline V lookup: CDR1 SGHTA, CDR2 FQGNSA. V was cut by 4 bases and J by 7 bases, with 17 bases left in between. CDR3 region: CASSSFGGLRNEQFF. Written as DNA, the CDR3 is TGTGCCAGCAGCTCATTCGGTGGACTACGAAATGAGCAGTTCTTC. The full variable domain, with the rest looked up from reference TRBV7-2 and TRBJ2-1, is GAGVSQSPSNKVTEKGKDVELRCDPISGHTALYWYRQSLGQGLEFLIYFQGNSAPDKSGLPSDRFSAERTGGSVSTLTIQRTQQEDSAVYLCASSSFGGLRNEQFFGPGTRLTVL.

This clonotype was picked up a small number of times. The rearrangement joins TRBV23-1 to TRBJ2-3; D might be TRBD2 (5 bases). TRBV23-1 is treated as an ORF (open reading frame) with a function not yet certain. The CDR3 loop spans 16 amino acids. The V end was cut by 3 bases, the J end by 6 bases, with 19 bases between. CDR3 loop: CASSQDGLPLADTQYF. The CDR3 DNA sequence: TGCGCCAGCAGTCAGGATGGACTGCCCTTGGCGGATACGCAGTATTTT.

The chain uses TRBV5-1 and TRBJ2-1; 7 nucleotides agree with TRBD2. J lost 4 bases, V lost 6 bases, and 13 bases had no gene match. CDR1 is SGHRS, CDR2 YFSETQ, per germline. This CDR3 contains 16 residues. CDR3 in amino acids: CASTEGGSRTYNEQFF. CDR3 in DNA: TGCGCCAGCACGGAGGGAGGGAGCAGGACTTACAATGAGCAGTTCTTC.

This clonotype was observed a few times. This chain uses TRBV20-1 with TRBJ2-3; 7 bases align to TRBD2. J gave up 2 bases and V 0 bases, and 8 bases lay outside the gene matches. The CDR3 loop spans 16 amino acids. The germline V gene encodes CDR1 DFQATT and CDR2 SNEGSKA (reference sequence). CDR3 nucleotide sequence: TGCAGTGCTAGAGATCTCCTAGCGGAGCCCACAGATACGCAGTATTTT. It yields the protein CSARDLLAEPTDTQYF.

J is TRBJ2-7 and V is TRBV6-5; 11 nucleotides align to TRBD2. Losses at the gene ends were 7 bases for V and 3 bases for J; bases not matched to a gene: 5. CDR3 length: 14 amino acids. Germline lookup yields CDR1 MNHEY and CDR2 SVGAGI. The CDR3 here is CASKVGLAGYEQYF. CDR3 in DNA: TGTGCCAGCAAGGTCGGACTAGCGGGCTACGAGCAGTACTTC.

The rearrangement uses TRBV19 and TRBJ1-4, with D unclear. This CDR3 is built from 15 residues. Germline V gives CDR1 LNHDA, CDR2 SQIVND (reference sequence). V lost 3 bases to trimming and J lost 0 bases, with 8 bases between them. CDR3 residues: CASSMTASTNEKLFF. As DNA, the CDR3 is TGTGCCAGTAGTATGACGGCCTCAACTAATGAAAAACTGTTTTTT.

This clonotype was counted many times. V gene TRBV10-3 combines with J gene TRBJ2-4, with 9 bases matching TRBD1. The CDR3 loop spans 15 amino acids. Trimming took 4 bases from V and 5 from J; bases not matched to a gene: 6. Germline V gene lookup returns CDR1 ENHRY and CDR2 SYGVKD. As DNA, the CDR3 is TGTGCCATCAGTGCGAGCCGGGACAGGGAAAACATTCAGTACTTC. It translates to CAISASRDRENIQYF.

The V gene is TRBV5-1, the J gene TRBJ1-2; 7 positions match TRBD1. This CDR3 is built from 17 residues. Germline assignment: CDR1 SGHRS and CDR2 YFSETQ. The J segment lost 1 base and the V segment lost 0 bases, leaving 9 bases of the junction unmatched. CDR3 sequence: CASSLEKGARRNYGYTF. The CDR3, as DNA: TGCGCCAGCAGCTTGGAGAAGGGGGCCCGTCGTAACTATGGCTACACCTTC. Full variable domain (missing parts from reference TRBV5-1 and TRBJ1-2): KAGVTQTPRYLIKTRGQQVTLSCSPISGHRSVSWYQQTPGQGLQFLFEYFSETQRNKGNFPGRFSGRQFSNSRSEMNVSTLELGDSALYLCASSLEKGARRNYGYTFGSGTRLTVV.

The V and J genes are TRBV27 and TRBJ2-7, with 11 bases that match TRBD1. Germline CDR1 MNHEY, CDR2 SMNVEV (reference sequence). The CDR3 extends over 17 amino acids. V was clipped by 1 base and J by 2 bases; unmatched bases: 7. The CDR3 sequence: CASSLLEDRGPPYEQYF. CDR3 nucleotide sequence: TGTGCCAGCAGTTTATTGGAGGACAGGGGGCCACCCTACGAGCAGTACTTC.

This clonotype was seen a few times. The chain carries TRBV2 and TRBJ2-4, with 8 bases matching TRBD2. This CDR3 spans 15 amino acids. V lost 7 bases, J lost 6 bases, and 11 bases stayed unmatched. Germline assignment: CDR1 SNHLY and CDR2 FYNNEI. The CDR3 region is CASKGEAGVRNIQYF. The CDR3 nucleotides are TGTGCCAGCAAGGGGGAAGCGGGAGTTCGAAACATTCAGTACTTC. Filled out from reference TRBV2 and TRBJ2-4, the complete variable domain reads EPEVTQTPSHQVTQMGQEVILRCVPISNHLYFYWYRQILGQKVEFLVSFYNNEISEKSEIFDDQFSVERPDGSNFTLKIRSTKLEDSAMYFCASKGEAGVRNIQYFGAGTRLSVL.

The CDR3 spells CASSAGTSGSYEQYF. CDR3 nucleotides: TGTGCCAGTAGTGCCGGGACTAGCGGATCTTACGAGCAGTACTTC. V is TRBV19 and J is TRBJ2-7; TRBD2 agrees at 11 bases. J lost 4 bases, V lost 5 bases, and 7 bases had no gene match. This CDR3 region has 15 residues. Germline CDR1 LNHDA, CDR2 SQIVND (reference sequence).